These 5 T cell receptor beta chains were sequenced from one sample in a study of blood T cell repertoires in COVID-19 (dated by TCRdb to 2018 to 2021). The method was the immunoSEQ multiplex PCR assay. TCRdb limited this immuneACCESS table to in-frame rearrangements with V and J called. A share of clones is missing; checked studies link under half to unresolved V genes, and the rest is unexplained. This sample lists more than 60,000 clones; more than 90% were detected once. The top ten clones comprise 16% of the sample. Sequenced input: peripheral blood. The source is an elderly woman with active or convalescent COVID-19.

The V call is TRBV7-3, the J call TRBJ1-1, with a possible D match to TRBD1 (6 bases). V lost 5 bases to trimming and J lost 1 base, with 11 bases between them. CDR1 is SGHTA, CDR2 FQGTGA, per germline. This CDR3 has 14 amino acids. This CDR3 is CASSPDSANTEAFF. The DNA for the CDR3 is TGTGCCAGCAGCCCGGACAGTGCGAACACTGAAGCTTTCTTT. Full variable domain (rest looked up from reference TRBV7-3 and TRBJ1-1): GAGVSQTPSNKVTEKGKYVELRCDPISGHTALYWYRQSLGQGPEFLIYFQGTGAADDSGLPNDRFFAVRPEGSVSTLKIQRTERGDSAVYLCASSPDSANTEAFFGQGTRLTVV.

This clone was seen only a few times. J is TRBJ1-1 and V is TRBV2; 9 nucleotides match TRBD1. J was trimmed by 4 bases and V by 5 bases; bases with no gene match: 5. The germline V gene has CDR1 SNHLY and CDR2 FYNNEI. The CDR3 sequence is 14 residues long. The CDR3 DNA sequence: TGTGCCAGCAGTCGACAGGGGGGAGTCACTGAAGCTTTCTTT. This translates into CASSRQGGVTEAFF.

CDR3 in amino acids: CASSPLAGGPTSEQYF. In nucleotides, the CDR3 is TGTGCCAGCAGCCCCCTAGCGGGGGGGCCTACGTCTGAGCAGTACTTC. V gene TRBV9 combines with J gene TRBJ2-7; 12 positions match TRBD2. The V segment lost 4 bases and the J segment 7 bases; nucleotides outside the gene matches: 12. The germline CDR1 and CDR2 sequences are SGDLS and YYNGEE. The CDR3 runs to 16 residues.

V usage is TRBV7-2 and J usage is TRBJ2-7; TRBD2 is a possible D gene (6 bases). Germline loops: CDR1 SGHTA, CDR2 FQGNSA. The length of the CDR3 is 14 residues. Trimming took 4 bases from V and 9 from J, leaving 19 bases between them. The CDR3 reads CASSSRLDPRGQYF. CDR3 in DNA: TGTGCCAGCAGCTCACGACTAGACCCGCGGGGGCAGTACTTC. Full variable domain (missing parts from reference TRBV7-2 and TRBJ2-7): GAGVSQSPSNKVTEKGKDVELRCDPISGHTALYWYRQSLGQGLEFLIYFQGNSAPDKSGLPSDRFSAERTGGSVSTLTIQRTQQEDSAVYLCASSSRLDPRGQYFGPGTRLTVT.

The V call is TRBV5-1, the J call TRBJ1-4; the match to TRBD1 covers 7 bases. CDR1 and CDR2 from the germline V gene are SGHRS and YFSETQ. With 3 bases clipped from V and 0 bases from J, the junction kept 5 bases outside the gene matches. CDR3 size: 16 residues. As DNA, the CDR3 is TGCGCCAGCAGCTGGGGAGACAGGGCAACTAATGAAAAACTGTTTTTT. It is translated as CASSWGDRATNEKLFF. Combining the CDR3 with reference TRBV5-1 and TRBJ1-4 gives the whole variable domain KAGVTQTPRYLIKTRGQQVTLSCSPISGHRSVSWYQQTPGQGLQFLFEYFSETQRNKGNFPGRFSGRQFSNSRSEMNVSTLELGDSALYLCASSWGDRATNEKLFFGSGTQLSVL.